The next 2 T cell receptor beta chains were all read from a single sample in a study of blood T cell repertoires in COVID-19. Produced via immunoSEQ multiplex PCR; TCRdb's table is partial and in-frame only. The profile shows around 450,000 clones, about 90% of them singletons. The sequenced material came from PBMCs or T cells enriched from blood (not recorded which). The receptor set was obtained from a man between 18 and 35 years old who had recovered from COVID-19.

V is TRBV18 and J is TRBJ2-7, with 14 bases identical to TRBD2. This CDR3 has 17 residues. From germline, CDR1 is KGHSH and CDR2 LQKENI. Trimming removed 3 bases from V and 3 bases from J; junction bases left unmatched: 7. CDR3 nucleotides: TGTGCCAGCTCACCTGTGGGGACTAGCGGGGGAGTCTACGAGCAGTACTTC. This translates into CASSPVGTSGGVYEQYF.

The chain carries TRBV27 and TRBJ2-5; unclear D gene. The V and J ends lost 4 bases and 2 bases respectively, with 8 bases between them. The CDR3 runs to 13 residues. Looked up from germline, CDR1 is MNHEY and CDR2 is SMNVEV (reference sequence). The chain's CDR3 is CASSSFRQETQYF. CDR3 in DNA: TGTGCCAGCAGTTCATTTCGGCAAGAGACCCAGTACTTC.